This record covers a single TCR beta chain. The specificity of this receptor is unknown. Base qualities are missing; no much larger clone stands one base away. The data derive from a study of high-grade serous ovarian cancer treatment subgroups (dated by TCRdb to 2020 to 2022). Regarding the complete study: On average, each sample produced approximately 14,000 sequencing reads and thousands of unique TCR beta rearrangements. The study examined TCR beta repertoires in high-grade serous ovarian cancer patients who were grouped under a laparoscopic triage algorithm by complete gross resection or by neoadjuvant chemotherapy response. A cohort of 30 patients was included: roughly 10 with no residual disease after primary surgery (R0), roughly 10 who were excellent NACT responders, and roughly 10 who were poor NACT responders. In total there were 90 samples, since every patient provided one primary tumor sample and two metastatic tumor samples.

The 85 to 90 tumor samples underwent high-throughput TCR profiling with ImmunoSEQ. The source study handled its data this way. To measure repertoire diversity, the metrics used were richness (unique productive sequences), clonality, evenness and relatedness, and the Bhattacharyya coefficient was used to assess similarity between samples. In a sensitivity analysis, TCRs with fewer than two reads were excluded, and consistent conclusions were obtained. The clones in this table, taken by TCRdb from immuneACCESS, are in-frame only. Not every clone is retained; where verified, under half of the shortfall comes from an unresolved V gene, and the cause of the rest is unknown. Clone size and the V and J calls come from that table; the DNA yielded D and trimming. The sample table shows 12,000 to 15,000 clones, and roughly nine tenths are seen once. The leading ten clones occupy 5% to 7% of the sample. The germline V gene sets CDR1 to MDHEN and CDR2 to SYDVKM. V loses 3 bases, J loses 7 bases, and the germline ends lie 12 bases apart. The CDR3, cysteine through phenylalanine, is 13 amino acids long. CDR3 DNA is the only sequence kept; it has 39 bases, read in frame from the first base.

Overall results and qualifications from the work: The TCR repertoire analyses centered on CDR3, leaving CDR1 and CDR2 unanalyzed. TCR clonal relatedness was found to be positively correlated with neoantigen level and, by trend, with copy number variation and mutation load derived from whole-genome sequencing. Because bulk tumor TCR sequencing provided no spatial information, insight into HGSC tumor complexity and diversity was limited. Repertoire similarity ranging from roughly 0.1 to 0.8 was observed between tumors from the same patient, whereas almost no similarity was observed between different patients.

Tumor samples were obtained before definitive surgery or chemotherapy. Genomic DNA was extracted by the MD Anderson Biospecimen Extraction Resource, and TCR sequencing was done by the MD Anderson Cancer Genomics Laboratory. The sample was tumor tissue. The receptor was isolated from a human donor with high-grade serous ovarian cancer. The rearrangement combines TRBV28 with TRBJ1-2, with no reliable assignment of the D segment. The CDR3 protein: CASSFLLFAGYTF. The nucleotide sequence reads as follows: TGTGCCAGCAGTTTCTTGCTATTTGCTGGCTACACCTTC.